This T cell receptor beta chain was documented in a study of control samples from healthy donors and cancer patients. CDR1 is PRHDT, CDR2 FYEKMQ, per germline (reference sequence). This CDR3 comprises 16 residues. Trimming took 5 bases from V and 0 from J; bases not matched to a gene: 8. Sequencing used immunoSEQ multiplex PCR; TCRdb keeps in-frame clones, though not all of them. Found here are some 150,000 clones, about 90% of them singletons; the top ten hold more than 6.5%. The sequence was obtained from a man aged 18 to 29 in good health. The chain uses TRBV13 and TRBJ2-5; 8 bases are shared with TRBD2. The sample comprised blood. CDR3 coding DNA: TGTGCCAGCAGCGAAAAAGCGGGGGCCTACCAAGAGACCCAGTACTTC. Protein: CASSEKAGAYQETQYF.